The clone carrying this T cell receptor beta chain was seen only a few times. These data originate in a study of response to subunit inactivated influenza vaccine. This CDR3 has 13 residues. CDR1 is SGHKS and CDR2 is YYEKEE in the germline V gene (reference sequence). J gave up 13 bases and V 3 bases, and 10 bases lay outside the gene matches. Each CDR3 protein is one row after TCRdb ran MiXCR on the RT-PCR reads. The data hold 180,000 or so distinct CDR3 sequences, with 9.5% to 15% observed a single time. These data were likewise used in another study, on T cells expressing NK-cell markers. That work contributes: Production of TCR beta cDNA relied on 5'RACE template switching with UMIs. Within several experiments, an anti-gamma-delta TCR antibody kept the sorting limited to alpha-beta TCR T cells.

Sequences were derived from CD8+ T cells sorted from PBMCs, sampled 11 to 12 days after vaccination. This TCR was recovered from a man aged 45-65 years who received an inactivated influenza vaccine. This chain links TRBV5-5 with TRBJ1-1, with 9 bases matching TRBD1. For the CDR3, the DNA is TGTGCCAGCAGCTATCAGCGGACAGGGGTGGGTTTCTTT. Protein: CASSYQRTGVGFF.